This is a list of T cell receptor beta chains from one sample in a study of cytotoxic CD8 clonotypes in ibrutinib-treated CLL. Some clones are missing from TCRdb's copy, which holds only in-frame ones; the method was immunoSEQ multiplex PCR. The repertoire holds around 40,000 clones, with about 64% as singletons. The input for sequencing was PBMCs, taken at disease progression, from a patient treated with ibrutinib. Receptor source: a human donor with chronic lymphocytic leukemia. Each CDR3 is given with its conserved first and last residue. The D gene is left open where the match is weak. Clone sizes are given selectively: once, few, many, or a class where the clone is expanded.

j_gene: TRBJ1-1; abundance: few; v_gene: TRBV7-9; d_gene: .; CDR3aa: CASSPLPDAEAFF; CDR3nt: TGTGCCAGCAGCCCGCTGCCGGACGCTGAAGCTTTCTTT
j_gene: TRBJ2-3; abundance: .; v_gene: TRBV7-8; d_gene: .; CDR3aa: CASSLGGALGTDTQYF; CDR3nt: TGTGCCAGCAGCTTGGGGGGGGCGTTAGGCACAGATACGCAGTATTTT
j_gene: TRBJ2-2; abundance: .; v_gene: TRBV7-9; d_gene: TRBD2; CDR3aa: CASTWGGPGELFF; CDR3nt: TGTGCCAGCACCTGGGGGGGTCCCGGGGAGCTGTTTTTT
j_gene: TRBJ2-5; abundance: once; v_gene: TRBV5-6; d_gene: TRBD1; CDR3aa: CASSPLPTGVGETQYF; CDR3nt: TGTGCCAGCAGCCCACTCCCCACAGGGGTCGGGGAGACCCAGTACTTC
j_gene: TRBJ2-5; abundance: .; v_gene: TRBV11-1; d_gene: .; CDR3aa: CASSSSGPPETQYF; CDR3nt: TGTGCCAGCAGCTCCTCGGGCCCTCCAGAGACCCAGTACTTC
j_gene: TRBJ2-5; abundance: .; v_gene: TRBV5-1; d_gene: TRBD2; CDR3aa: CASSRPVRGGRETQYF; CDR3nt: TGCGCCAGCAGCCGACCGGTGCGGGGGGGCCGGGAGACCCAGTACTTC
j_gene: TRBJ1-5; abundance: .; v_gene: TRBV2; d_gene: TRBD1; CDR3aa: CASSAPGQINQPQHF; CDR3nt: TGTGCCAGCAGTGCCCCGGGACAGATCAATCAGCCCCAGCATTTT
j_gene: TRBJ1-4; abundance: few; v_gene: TRBV2; d_gene: TRBD1; CDR3aa: CASSRDRGGTNEKLFF; CDR3nt: TGTGCCAGCAGCCGGGACAGGGGTGGAACTAATGAAAAACTGTTTTTT
j_gene: TRBJ1-1; abundance: .; v_gene: TRBV10-3; d_gene: .; CDR3aa: CAISESRDGENTEAFF; CDR3nt: TGTGCCATCAGTGAGTCTAGGGACGGGGAAAACACTGAAGCTTTCTTT
j_gene: TRBJ1-5; abundance: .; v_gene: TRBV6-1; d_gene: .; CDR3aa: CASSEGINQPQHF; CDR3nt: TGTGCCAGCAGTGAGGGTATCAATCAGCCCCAGCATTTT
j_gene: TRBJ2-2; abundance: .; v_gene: TRBV29-1; d_gene: .; CDR3aa: CSALDAGQNSGELFF; CDR3nt: TGCAGCGCCCTCGACGCAGGACAAAATTCCGGGGAGCTGTTTTTT
j_gene: TRBJ1-2; abundance: .; v_gene: TRBV7-9; d_gene: .; CDR3aa: CASRPRTDPYGYTF; CDR3nt: TGTGCCAGCAGACCTCGGACGGATCCGTATGGCTACACCTTC
j_gene: TRBJ2-7; abundance: .; v_gene: TRBV18; d_gene: .; CDR3aa: CASSRGFVDEQYF; CDR3nt: TGTGCCAGCTCACGCGGGTTTGTTGACGAGCAGTACTTC
j_gene: TRBJ2-3; abundance: .; v_gene: TRBV11-2; d_gene: .; CDR3aa: CASSFLSLYTDTQYF; CDR3nt: TGTGCCAGCAGCTTCTTGTCTCTTTACACAGATACGCAGTATTTT
j_gene: TRBJ1-4; abundance: .; v_gene: TRBV6-6; d_gene: .; CDR3aa: CASSYGQPNEKLFF; CDR3nt: TGTGCCAGCAGTTACGGCCAGCCTAATGAAAAACTGTTTTTT
j_gene: TRBJ1-2; abundance: .; v_gene: TRBV9; d_gene: .; CDR3aa: CASSVSKRYDYGYTF; CDR3nt: TGTGCCAGCAGCGTATCCAAGCGCTATGACTATGGCTACACCTTC
j_gene: TRBJ2-2; abundance: .; v_gene: TRBV14; d_gene: .; CDR3aa: CASSQDSRNTGELFF; CDR3nt: TGTGCCAGCAGCCAAGACAGTAGGAACACCGGGGAGCTGTTTTTT
j_gene: TRBJ2-7; abundance: many; v_gene: TRBV19; d_gene: .; CDR3aa: CASSIYLYYEQYF; CDR3nt: TGTGCCAGTAGTATTTATTTGTACTACGAGCAGTACTTC
j_gene: TRBJ2-5; abundance: .; v_gene: TRBV10-1; d_gene: .; CDR3aa: CASSEVYGETQYF; CDR3nt: TGCGCCAGCAGTGAGGTCTATGGGGAGACCCAGTACTTC
j_gene: TRBJ2-3; abundance: .; v_gene: TRBV27; d_gene: TRBD1; CDR3aa: CASRKGQGSWDTQYF; CDR3nt: TGTGCCAGCAGGAAGGGACAGGGGAGTTGGGATACGCAGTATTTT
j_gene: TRBJ1-1; abundance: once; v_gene: TRBV14; d_gene: .; CDR3aa: CASSPGMNTEAFF; CDR3nt: TGTGCCAGCAGCCCAGGGATGAACACTGAAGCTTTCTTT
j_gene: TRBJ1-1; abundance: .; v_gene: TRBV5-3; d_gene: .; CDR3aa: CASSGPGGEAFF; CDR3nt: TGTGCCAGCAGCGGTCCGGGAGGCGAAGCTTTCTTT
j_gene: TRBJ2-7; abundance: .; v_gene: TRBV5-6; d_gene: .; CDR3aa: CASSRGPGIFLYEQYF; CDR3nt: TGTGCCAGCAGCCGGGGCCCAGGTATTTTCCTCTACGAGCAGTACTTC
j_gene: TRBJ2-2; abundance: .; v_gene: TRBV15; d_gene: TRBD2; CDR3aa: CATSRGASGGHTGELFF; CDR3nt: TGTGCCACCAGCAGAGGGGCTAGCGGGGGGCACACCGGGGAGCTGTTTTTT
j_gene: TRBJ2-7; abundance: .; v_gene: TRBV5-1; d_gene: TRBD1; CDR3aa: CASSTPGTDYEQYF; CDR3nt: TGCGCCAGCAGCACACCCGGGACAGACTACGAGCAGTACTTC
j_gene: TRBJ1-2; abundance: .; v_gene: TRBV5-4; d_gene: .; CDR3aa: CASSLVSSTNYGYTF; CDR3nt: TGTGCCAGCAGCTTGGTTTCAAGCACTAACTATGGCTACACCTTC
j_gene: TRBJ2-4; abundance: .; v_gene: TRBV19; d_gene: .; CDR3aa: CASMGQVLAKNIQYF; CDR3nt: TGTGCCAGTATGGGGCAGGTCCTAGCCAAAAACATTCAGTACTTC
j_gene: TRBJ2-7; abundance: few; v_gene: TRBV2; d_gene: TRBD1; CDR3aa: CASGGQAEQYF; CDR3nt: TGTGCCAGCGGGGGACAGGCCGAGCAGTACTTC
j_gene: TRBJ2-3; abundance: .; v_gene: TRBV11-2; d_gene: .; CDR3aa: CASSLDGKPRDTQYF; CDR3nt: TGTGCCAGCAGCTTAGATGGGAAACCCCGAGATACGCAGTATTTT
j_gene: TRBJ1-1; abundance: few; v_gene: TRBV7-9; d_gene: .; CDR3aa: CASSWPGQNTEAFF; CDR3nt: TGTGCCAGCAGTTGGCCGGGGCAGAACACTGAAGCTTTCTTT
j_gene: TRBJ1-5; abundance: .; v_gene: TRBV10-2; d_gene: .; CDR3aa: CASTQGQLNQPQHF; CDR3nt: TGCGCCAGCACCCAAGGACAGCTCAATCAGCCCCAGCATTTT
j_gene: TRBJ1-6; abundance: few; v_gene: TRBV6-5; d_gene: TRBD1; CDR3aa: CATGQALSESPLHF; CDR3nt: TGTGCCACCGGACAGGCTCTCTCTGAATCACCCCTCCACTTT
j_gene: TRBJ1-1; abundance: .; v_gene: TRBV4-1; d_gene: TRBD1; CDR3aa: CASRPGQGLIFDTEAFF; CDR3nt: TGCGCCAGCAGACCGGGACAGGGTCTTATTTTTGACACTGAAGCTTTCTTT
j_gene: TRBJ2-5; abundance: .; v_gene: TRBV5-6; d_gene: .; CDR3aa: CASSRDTQETQYF; CDR3nt: TGTGCCAGCAGCCGGGACACCCAAGAGACCCAGTACTTC
j_gene: TRBJ2-1; abundance: .; v_gene: TRBV2; d_gene: .; CDR3aa: CASRERRLGQFF; CDR3nt: TGTGCCAGCAGAGAAAGGAGGCTTGGGCAGTTCTTC
j_gene: TRBJ1-2; abundance: .; v_gene: TRBV5-4; d_gene: .; CDR3aa: CASSLSGLTREGYTF; CDR3nt: TGTGCCAGCAGCTTGTCGGGCCTTACAAGGGAAGGCTACACCTTC
j_gene: TRBJ1-2; abundance: .; v_gene: TRBV27; d_gene: .; CDR3aa: CASSLYPGDGYTF; CDR3nt: TGTGCCAGCAGTTTATATCCAGGGGACGGCTACACCTTC
j_gene: TRBJ2-2; abundance: few; v_gene: TRBV5-1; d_gene: TRBD1; CDR3aa: CASSLSGGGGELFF; CDR3nt: TGCGCCAGCAGCTTGTCAGGGGGCGGCGGGGAGCTGTTTTTT
j_gene: TRBJ1-1; abundance: .; v_gene: TRBV19; d_gene: .; CDR3aa: CASSNREGTLSAFF; CDR3nt: TGTGCCAGTAGTAATCGGGAGGGAACCCTCTCCGCTTTCTTT
j_gene: TRBJ2-5; abundance: .; v_gene: TRBV5-4; d_gene: TRBD2; CDR3aa: CASSPGAGLAGGIQETQYF; CDR3nt: TGTGCCAGCAGCCCAGGGGCCGGACTAGCGGGGGGGATCCAAGAGACCCAGTACTTC
j_gene: TRBJ2-7; abundance: .; v_gene: TRBV5-1; d_gene: TRBD1; CDR3aa: CASSPGQGEVYEQYF; CDR3nt: TGCGCCAGCAGCCCCGGACAGGGGGAAGTATACGAGCAGTACTTC
j_gene: TRBJ2-7; abundance: .; v_gene: TRBV5-1; d_gene: .; CDR3aa: CASSSHRSSYEQYF; CDR3nt: TGCGCCAGCAGTTCTCACAGGTCCTCCTACGAGCAGTACTTC
j_gene: TRBJ1-1; abundance: .; v_gene: TRBV5-1; d_gene: TRBD1; CDR3aa: CASRLQGGYTEAFF; CDR3nt: TGCGCCAGCAGATTACAGGGGGGGTACACTGAAGCTTTCTTT
j_gene: TRBJ2-3; abundance: .; v_gene: TRBV11-2; d_gene: .; CDR3aa: CASSLMGGENTQYF; CDR3nt: TGTGCCAGCAGCCTGATGGGGGGCGAGAATACGCAGTATTTT